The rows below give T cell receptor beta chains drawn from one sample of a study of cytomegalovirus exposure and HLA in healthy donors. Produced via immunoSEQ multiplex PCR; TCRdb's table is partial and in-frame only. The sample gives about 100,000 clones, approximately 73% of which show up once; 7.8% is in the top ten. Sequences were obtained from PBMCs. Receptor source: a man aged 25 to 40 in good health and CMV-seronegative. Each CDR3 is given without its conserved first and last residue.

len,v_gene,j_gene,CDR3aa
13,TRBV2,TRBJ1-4,ASSELGQENEKLF
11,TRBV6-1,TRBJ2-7,ASSYDRSHEQY
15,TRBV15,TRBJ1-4,ATSKRTGAWTNEKLF
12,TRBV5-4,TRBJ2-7,ASSSGGKPYEQY
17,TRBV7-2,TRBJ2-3,ASSSPGGRREFSTDTQY
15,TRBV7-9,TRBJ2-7,ASSLVSSGGRTYEQY
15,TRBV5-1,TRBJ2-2,ASSGGGFRRPTGELF
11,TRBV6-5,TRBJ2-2,ASSPPSRGELF
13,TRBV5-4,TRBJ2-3,ASSLASGNTDTQY
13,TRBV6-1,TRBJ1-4,ASSDPGQTNEKLF
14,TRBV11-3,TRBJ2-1,ASSKEASGGYNEQF
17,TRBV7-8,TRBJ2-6,ASSLARVLPLRGANVLT
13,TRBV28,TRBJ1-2,ASSSTGRSSEGYT
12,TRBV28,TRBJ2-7,AGSGQGSPPEQY
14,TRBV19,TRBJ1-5,ASSINGVLINQPQH
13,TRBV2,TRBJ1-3,ASSDLQYSGNTIY
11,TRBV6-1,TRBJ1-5,ASGQGSNQPQH
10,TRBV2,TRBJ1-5,ASSVNNQPQH
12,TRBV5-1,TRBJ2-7,ASSPGQGPYEQY
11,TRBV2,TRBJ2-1,ASSETQDNEQF
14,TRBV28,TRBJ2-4,ASSLRQGYGKNIQY
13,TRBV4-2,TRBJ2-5,ASSQERPPGETQY
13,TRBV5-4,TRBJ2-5,ASSLNMGAQETQY
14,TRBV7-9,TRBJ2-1,ASSTQRQGAIDEQF
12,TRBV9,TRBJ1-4,ASSVRTGSEKLF
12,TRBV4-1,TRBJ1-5,ASSQVGDNQPQH
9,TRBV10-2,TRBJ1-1,ASSDGTEAF
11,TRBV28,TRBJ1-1,ASSFVMNTEAF
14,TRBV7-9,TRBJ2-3,ASSPVVGLDPDTQY
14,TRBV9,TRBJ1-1,ASRPGQGDSNTEAF
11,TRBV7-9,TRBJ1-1,ASSLESSTEAF
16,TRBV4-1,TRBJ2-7,ASSQDRLWGQGAGEQY
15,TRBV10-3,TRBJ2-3,AISESGTSGSSDTQY
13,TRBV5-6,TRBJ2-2,ASSFGGTNTGELF
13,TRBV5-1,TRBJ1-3,ASSQDPVSGNTIY
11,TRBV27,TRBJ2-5,ASSLTGAETQY
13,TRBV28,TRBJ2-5,ASSLGTSLDETQY
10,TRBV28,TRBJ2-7,ASSLVGTGKY
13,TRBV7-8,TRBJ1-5,ASSLDRASNQPQH
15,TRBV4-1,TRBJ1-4,ASSQHLWDSTNEKLF
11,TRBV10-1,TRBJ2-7,ASSESQGCEQY
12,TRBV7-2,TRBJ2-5,ASSATSGGGTQY